The clone carrying this TCR beta chain was counted a single time. The data stem from a study of cytomegalovirus exposure and HLA in healthy donors. Here immunoSEQ multiplex PCR was the method, and the copy in TCRdb shows in-frame clones only, minus some. The profile shows about 130,000 clones, 89% of them singletons. Looked up from germline, CDR1 is KGHSH and CDR2 is LQKENI. Trimming left V 2 bases short and J 3 bases short, with 7 bases between. The CDR3 is made up of 13 amino acids. V and J are TRBV18 and TRBJ2-5, with D maybe TRBD2 (6 bases). The sequenced sample consisted of PBMCs. The receptor's source is a woman younger than 30 in good health and CMV-seronegative. CDR3 sequence: CASSPGTEETQYF. DNA of the CDR3: TGTGCCAGCTCACCAGGGACTGAAGAGACCCAGTACTTC.